This entry features one TCR beta chain sequence. Its target is not known. This sample is part of a study of T-cell reconstitution after alpha-beta-depleted transplantation in children. Preparing the TCRbeta library involved the use of unique molecular identifiers. TCRdb re-analysed the PCR reads in MiXCR, keeping a single row per CDR3 protein. The repertoire includes 300,000 to 400,000 distinct CDR3 sequences, 15% to 20% of them detected once, and around 41% sits in the top ten. Study observations and caveats: Some patients showed high day-60 TCRbeta diversity, which derived from surviving recipient T cells and thymic progenitors. The origin of alpha-beta T cells about two months after transplant was reportedly several hundred expanded graft clones. The authors attributed T-cell counts and diversity one year after transplant mostly to newly produced T cells.

The clonotype originates from a male patient aged 2 to 10 who had a stem cell transplant for acute lymphoblastic leukemia, so the T cells may come from the graft donor. Here the sequenced sample was PBMCs, mostly from graft donor cells, taken 360 days after TCRalphabeta/CD19-depleted stem cell transplant.

This chain's CDR3 is CASSHATSDRTQYF. The CDR3 coding sequence is TGCGCCAGCAGCCACGCCACCAGCGACAGGACACAGTACTTC. The genes are TRBV4-3 and TRBJ2-7, with a weak D call TRBD1 (6 bases). Per the germline V gene, CDR1 is LGHNA and CDR2 is YSLEER. Trimming stripped 3 bases from V and 10 bases from J, with 19 bases between. The CDR3 runs 14 residues.